This T cell receptor beta chain was retrieved from a study of T cell responses to AZD1222 COVID-19 vaccine. Study at large: Both about-4-week and about-12-week second-dose recipients were combined. General study points: AZD1222 recipients seropositive at baseline numbered only five or six.

Germline V gene sequence: CDR1 MNHEY, CDR2 SVGAGI. V lost 2 bases, J lost 4 bases, and 4 bases stayed unmatched. The CDR3 sequence is 15 residues long. Method: immunoSEQ multiplex PCR; TCRdb's copy keeps in-frame clones and lacks some. The sample records 100,000 to 130,000 clones, roughly 86% being singletons. Details on this clone: Antigen unknown.

This TCR was sampled from an adult in good health. The specimen comprised peripheral blood, sampled on day 0 of AZD1222 vaccination. The chain has TRBV6-5 and TRBJ2-5, with 10 bases lining up with TRBD2. In nucleotides, the CDR3 is TGTGCCAGCAGTTACGGTCTAGCGGGGGTAGAGACCCAGTACTTC. It yields the protein CASSYGLAGVETQYF.